A single sample is the source of the 8 T cell receptor beta chains below, sequenced in a study of T cell repertoires in cytomegalovirus infection. Each CDR3 protein is one row after TCRdb ran MiXCR on the reads. This sample carries approximately 750,000 distinct CDR3 sequences, 35% to 40% of them seen once, and the ten largest clones take roughly 2.9%. Sequencing input: PBMCs. Source of these receptors: a human donor in good health (CMV status not recorded). Some clones in this sample may be carry-over from other donors' samples.

This clonotype was seen only a few times. This sequence joins TRBV6-2 or TRBV6-3 and TRBJ2-5; 7 nucleotides match TRBD2. Germline CDR1 is MNHEY and CDR2 is SVGEGT. The CDR3 length is 16 residues. J lost 5 bases, V lost 2 bases, and 11 bases had no gene match. CDR3 DNA sequence: TGTGCCAGCAGTTACACGCAACTAGGAGCGGGGGAGACCCAGTACTTC. Translating it yields CASSYTQLGAGETQYF.

This clonotype was seen just once. Since a much larger clone is just one base distant, this may be a read error. This chain uses TRBV28 with TRBJ1-1; 7 positions agree with TRBD1. J was trimmed by 2 bases and V by 5 bases; bases with no gene match: 5. The germline CDR1 and CDR2 sequences are MDHEN and SYDVKM. There are 14 residues in the CDR3. For the CDR3, the DNA is TGTGCCAGCAGTCCGACAGGGATAAACACTGAAGCTTTCTTT. Translation gives CASSPTGINTEAFF.

This chain connects TRBV12-3 or TRBV12-4 to TRBJ1-1; TRBD1 is a possible D gene (5 bases). The length of the CDR3 is 17 residues. V lost 9 bases and J 4 bases, leaving 27 bases between the germline ends. The CDR3 region has the DNA TGTGCCAGTACTAAACGGCGGGGAGGGGCAACGGGCACTGAAGCTTTCTTT. It is translated as CASTKRRGGATGTEAFF.

The chain combines TRBV2 with TRBJ1-2, with D unclear. With 7 bases removed from V and 0 bases from J, the gap between germline ends came to 9 bases. The CDR3 runs to 13 residues. Germline CDR1 reads SNHLY; CDR2 reads FYNNEI. CDR3 region: CASIPNTNYGYTF. The CDR3 nucleotides read TGTGCCAGCATTCCAAATACTAACTATGGCTACACCTTC.

The genes are TRBV12-3 or TRBV12-4 and TRBJ2-5, with D perhaps matching TRBD1 (6 bases). V lost 2 bases, J lost 5 bases, and 21 bases lay in between. This CDR3 region has 17 residues. CDR3 amino acids: CASSLRGTRRAKETQYF. CDR3 nucleotides: TGTGCCAGCAGTTTACGAGGGACACGAAGAGCGAAGGAGACCCAGTACTTC.

As DNA, the CDR3 is TGTGCCAGTAGTACACCTCTCGACAGGGAAGCCTACAATGAGCAGTTCTTC. Amino acids: CASSTPLDREAYNEQFF. This chain connects TRBV19 to TRBJ2-1, with 7 bases fitting TRBD1. After removal of 4 bases from V and 2 bases from J, the junction contained 11 bases not matched to a gene. Germline loops: CDR1 LNHDA, CDR2 SQIVND (reference sequence). This CDR3 region has 17 residues.

This clonotype was recorded at least ten times. The chain carries TRBV7-9 and TRBJ2-1; 9 bases fit TRBD1. Trimming cost V 3 bases and J 6 bases; bases outside gene matches: 9. The CDR3 loop spans 16 amino acids. Per germline, CDR1 SEHNR and CDR2 FQNEAQ (reference sequence). As DNA, the CDR3 is TGTGCCAGCAGCTTGGATACGGGACAGGGAAGCAATGAGCAGTTCTTC. This translates into CASSLDTGQGSNEQFF.

The chain has TRBV20-1 and TRBJ1-4, with a possible D match to TRBD1 (5 bases). The germline V gene encodes CDR1 DFQATT and CDR2 SNEGSKA (reference sequence). V lost 4 bases, J lost 8 bases, and 11 bases lay in between. This CDR3 is built from 12 residues. The CDR3 DNA follows: TGCAGTGCTATCAGGGTTAACGAAAAACTGTTTTTT. This codes for CSAIRVNEKLFF.